The 27 T cell receptor beta chains below come from one sample, sequenced in a study of blood T cells in healthy people across ages. The authors ran a second PCR of about 6 to 11 cycles using a sample-barcoded 5' primer and a J-beta primer mix. TCRdb processed the 5' RACE reads anew with MiXCR; each CDR3 protein has one entry. This table has more than 1,400,000 distinct CDR3 sequences, 35% to 45% appearing once. Sequencing input: blood. These receptors all stem from a woman younger than 35 in good health.

This clonotype was counted a few times. This chain joins TRBV7-2 and TRBJ2-6; D gene ambiguous. Germline lookup yields CDR1 SGHTA and CDR2 FQGNSA. Trimming removed 5 bases at V and 5 bases at J, with 7 bases between. This CDR3 is built from 13 residues. The CDR3 DNA is TGTGCCAGCAGCCCACTCCGGGCCAACGTCCTGACTTTC. Translation: CASSPLRANVLTF.

The V and J genes are TRBV7-8 and TRBJ2-7; no definite D call. This CDR3 region has 14 residues. Trimming cost V 0 bases and J 7 bases, with 13 bases left between them. The V gene's germline CDR1 is SGHVS and CDR2 FQNEAQ. The CDR3 is CASSLALPGREQYF. The CDR3 coding sequence is TGTGCCAGCAGCTTAGCGCTCCCGGGTAGGGAGCAGTACTTC.

This clonotype showed up just a few times. The chain uses TRBV12-3 or TRBV12-4 and TRBJ2-7; D is unresolved. This CDR3 is 13 amino acids long. The germline V and J ends were trimmed by 7 bases and 7 bases, with 17 bases remaining between them. The CDR3 sequence: CASNENSYNEQYF. CDR3 in DNA: TGTGCCAGCAATGAAAACTCCTACAATGAGCAGTACTTC.

The chain combines TRBV12-3 or TRBV12-4 with TRBJ2-1; tentatively, D is TRBD2 (5 bases). The J call is in doubt because the DNA end fits TRBJ2-7 better. The CDR3 runs 15 residues. For the CDR3, the DNA is TGTGCCAGCAGCGCCGGGGTCAGTACCTACAATGAGCAGTACTTC. Translation: CASSAGVSTYNEQYF.

The J gene is TRBJ2-2, the V gene TRBV4-1, with D possibly TRBD1 on 6 matching bases. CDR3 size: 15 residues. V was pared by 5 bases and J by 6 bases, with 16 bases between. CDR1 and CDR2 (germline): MGHRA, YSYEKL. CDR3 in amino acids: CASSEPGGGAGELFF. CDR3 DNA sequence: TGCGCCAGCAGCGAACCTGGTGGGGGCGCCGGGGAGCTGTTTTTT.

Note on this clonotype: A much more abundant neighbour one base away suggests this may be a read error. The rearrangement links TRBV10-3 to TRBJ2-3; the D gene is possibly TRBD2 (5 bases). V gave up 3 bases and J gave up 7 bases, with 23 bases separating them. The CDR3 runs to 17 residues. Germline V gene lookup returns CDR1 ENHRY and CDR2 SYGVKD. The DNA of the CDR3 is TGTGCCATCAGTGAATCTACACCCGGACTCGCCTATAATACGCAGTATTTT. As protein: CAISESTPGLAYNTQYF.

This chain connects TRBV6-6 to TRBJ2-1; a possible D gene is TRBD2 (6 bases). The better agreement between TRBJ2-7 and the DNA end casts doubt on the J call. This CDR3 spans 15 amino acids. Germline V gene lookup returns CDR1 MNHNY and CDR2 SVGAGI (reference sequence). CDR3 in DNA: TGTGCCAGCAGTTTGACGCTCGTGGACTACAATGAGCAGTACTTC. Its translation: CASSLTLVDYNEQYF.

This clonotype came up a few times. This sequence joins TRBV10-3 and TRBJ2-3; 8 positions match TRBD1. This CDR3 has 15 residues. Germline CDR1 and CDR2: ENHRY and SYGVKD. V lost 4 bases, J lost 1 base, and 4 bases stayed unmatched. CDR3 residues: CAISGTGFRTDTQYF. CDR3 DNA: TGTGCCATCAGTGGGACAGGGTTTCGCACAGATACGCAGTATTTT.

The genes are TRBV28 and TRBJ2-7; TRBD2 aligns across 10 bases. Per germline, CDR1 MDHEN and CDR2 SYDVKM. J lost 9 bases, V lost 7 bases, and 12 bases had no gene match. The CDR3 runs to 14 residues. CDR3 loop: CASNKGLAVNVQYF. The CDR3 DNA reads TGTGCCAGCAACAAAGGACTAGCGGTGAACGTGCAGTACTTC.

This chain connects TRBV13 to TRBJ2-1; 10 nucleotides agree with TRBD1. Germline V gene sequence: CDR1 PRHDT, CDR2 FYEKMQ (reference sequence). The CDR3 extends over 15 amino acids. The J segment lost 10 bases and the V segment lost 3 bases, leaving 9 bases of the junction unmatched. The CDR3 DNA reads as TGTGCCAGCAGCTTTTCCGGGACAGGGGACCGCGAGCAGTTCTTC. Protein: CASSFSGTGDREQFF.

This chain uses TRBV7-8 with TRBJ1-6, with D maybe TRBD1 (5 bases). Germline V lookup: CDR1 SGHVS, CDR2 FQNEAQ. The length of the CDR3 is 16 residues. V gave up 3 bases and J gave up 7 bases, with 16 bases separating them. The CDR3: CASSLGGEAPNSPLHF. The DNA of the CDR3 is TGTGCCAGCAGCTTGGGGGGGGAGGCTCCGAATTCACCCCTCCACTTT. Combining the CDR3 with reference TRBV7-8 and TRBJ1-6 gives the whole variable domain GAGVSQSPRYKVAKRGQDVALRCDPISGHVSLFWYQQALGQGPEFLTYFQNEAQLDKSGLPSDRFFAERPEGSVSTLKIQRTQQEDSAVYLCASSLGGEAPNSPLHFGNGTRLTVT.

The chain joins TRBV12-3 or TRBV12-4 to TRBJ2-3; 10 bases are a match to TRBD2. CDR3 length: 17 amino acids. Losses at the gene ends were 3 bases for V and 6 bases for J; bases not matched to a gene: 12. The CDR3 spells CASSFKVRLAGEDTQYF. CDR3 coding DNA: TGTGCCAGCAGTTTTAAGGTGCGACTAGCGGGCGAGGATACGCAGTATTTT.

There are a few counts of this clonotype. J is TRBJ2-2 and V is TRBV4-2; 8 positions agree with TRBD2. V dropped 3 bases and J dropped 3; count of bases not matched to a gene: 6. This CDR3 has 16 amino acids. CDR1 LGHNA and CDR2 YNFKEQ come from the germline V gene. The CDR3 is CASSQIAGPDTGELFF. DNA for the CDR3: TGTGCCAGCAGCCAGATAGCGGGGCCCGACACCGGGGAGCTGTTTTTT.

The chain uses TRBV20-1 and TRBJ2-3; D is unclear. The CDR3 loop spans 12 amino acids. V was cut by 1 base and J by 4 bases, with 6 bases left in between. The germline V gene has CDR1 DFQATT and CDR2 SNEGSKA (reference sequence). CDR3 residues: CSARVSPDTQYF. DNA of the CDR3: TGCAGTGCTAGAGTCTCGCCAGATACGCAGTATTTT.

This chain links TRBV30 with TRBJ2-3; no clear D gene. Deletions cut 3 bases from V and 0 bases from J, with 4 bases between. The germline gives CDR1 GTSNPN, CDR2 SVGIG (reference sequence). This CDR3 has 12 residues. The CDR3, as DNA: TGTGCCTGGAGCGAGAGCACAGATACGCAGTATTTT. Its protein is CAWSESTDTQYF.

V and J are TRBV29-1 and TRBJ1-1, with a tentative D call TRBD1 (6 bases). The CDR3 has 13 residues. CDR1 and CDR2 (germline): SQVTM, ANQGSEA. Trimming stripped 7 bases from V and 4 bases from J, with 16 bases between. The CDR3 sequence is CSAQDGGRTEAFF. CDR3 bases: TGCAGCGCCCAAGATGGGGGCCGCACTGAAGCTTTCTTT. The full variable domain, rest sourced from reference TRBV29-1 and TRBJ1-1, is SAVISQKPSRDICQRGTSLTIQCQVDSQVTMMFWYRQQPGQSLTLIATANQGSEATYESGFVIDKFPISRPNLTFSTLTVSNMSPEDSSIYLCSAQDGGRTEAFFGQGTRLTVV.

This clonotype was seen a few times. The chain carries TRBV20-1 and TRBJ2-1; 9 nucleotides align to TRBD1. With V trimmed by 5 bases and J by 10 bases, 3 bases remained unmatched. CDR1 is DFQATT and CDR2 is SNEGSKA in the germline V gene (reference sequence). The CDR3 runs 11 residues. The CDR3 DNA follows: TGCAGTGCTCCCACAGGGGGCGAGCAGTTCTTC. Translation gives CSAPTGGEQFF.

This chain joins TRBV20-1 and TRBJ2-1; 12 bases align to TRBD2. The CDR3 consists of 15 residues. Germline V CDR1 and CDR2: DFQATT, SNEGSKA (reference sequence). V dropped 0 bases and J dropped 9; count of bases not matched to a gene: 6. CDR3 in DNA: TGCAGTGCTAGAGATCGGACTAGCGGGAATATTGAGCAGTTCTTC. Translated, it gives CSARDRTSGNIEQFF.

This clonotype was counted only a few times. This chain connects TRBV30 to TRBJ1-2, with D possibly TRBD1 on 6 matching bases. Deletions cut 2 bases from V and 4 bases from J, with 14 bases between. The germline CDR1 and CDR2 sequences are GTSNPN and SVGIG (reference sequence). The CDR3 contains 14 residues. The chain's CDR3 is CAWSHPGVGYGYTF. The CDR3 nucleotides are TGTGCCTGGAGTCATCCAGGGGTCGGCTATGGCTACACCTTC.

This clonotype was counted a few times. The J gene is TRBJ2-7, the V gene TRBV10-3; no firm D call. Trimming took 7 bases from V and 0 from J, leaving 10 bases between them. Germline V gives CDR1 ENHRY, CDR2 SYGVKD. The CDR3 consists of 13 residues. The CDR3 nucleotides are TGTGCCATCATTCCAGACGGCTCCTACGAGCAGTACTTC. Protein: CAIIPDGSYEQYF.

The V and J genes are TRBV27 and TRBJ1-2; D not resolved. Germline V CDR1 and CDR2: MNHEY, SMNVEV (reference sequence). The CDR3 is made up of 16 amino acids. The ends were cut back, 7 bases at V and 8 bases at J, with 26 bases in the middle. CDR3 coding DNA: TGTGCCAGCAACTCGGGTGGGTCCCTAAGGTCGAGAGGCTACACCTTC. Protein: CASNSGGSLRSRGYTF.

The CDR3 loop reads CASSGQAPVDTQYF. The CDR3 DNA reads TGTGCCAGCTCAGGACAGGCTCCTGTAGATACGCAGTATTTT. V and J are TRBV6-6 and TRBJ2-3; 7 bases agree with TRBD1. This CDR3 comprises 14 residues. V lost 8 bases to trimming and J lost 5 bases; unmatched junction nucleotides: 10. Germline lookup yields CDR1 MNHNY and CDR2 SVGAGI (reference sequence).

This clonotype was seen more than once but under ten times. This chain uses TRBV7-9 with TRBJ2-1; D gene uncertain. There are 16 residues in the CDR3. CDR1 and CDR2 (germline): SEHNR, FQNEAQ (reference sequence). Trimming took 3 bases from V and 0 from J, leaving 12 bases between them. In DNA form, the CDR3 reads TGTGCCAGCAGCTTGGGCGGATACGCCTCCTACAATGAGCAGTTCTTC. This codes for CASSLGGYASYNEQFF.

This clonotype was seen just once. The junction departs from the called germline gene at one end, perhaps through a read error. The rearrangement uses TRBV6-4 and TRBJ2-3, with D possibly being TRBD1 (5 bases). CDR1 is MRHNA, CDR2 SNTAGT, per germline. The CDR3 length is 16 residues. The CDR3 region is CASSDSTWGGTDTQYF. The DNA for the CDR3 is TGCGCCAGCAGTGATTCGACCTGGGGCGGCACAGATACGCAGTATTTT.

This sequence joins TRBV29-1 and TRBJ1-1, with unresolved D. V was shortened by 3 bases and J by 5 bases, with 16 bases between the two germline ends. Germline V gene lookup returns CDR1 SQVTM and CDR2 ANQGSEA. This CDR3 is built from 14 residues. The CDR3 sequence: CSVEKGGGSTEAFF. DNA for the CDR3: TGCAGCGTTGAGAAGGGTGGTGGGTCTACTGAAGCTTTCTTT.

The genes are TRBV11-2 and TRBJ2-4, with D unclear. The CDR3 extends over 12 amino acids. V lost 3 bases and J 11 bases, leaving 11 bases between the germline ends. CDR1 and CDR2 from the germline V gene are SGHAT and FQNNGV. The CDR3 sequence is CASSFGANLQYF. The CDR3 DNA sequence: TGTGCCAGCAGCTTTGGAGCCAACCTTCAGTACTTC.

The chain combines TRBV20-1 with TRBJ1-5, with TRBD1 identical over 7 bases. V was clipped by 0 bases and J by 4 bases; unmatched bases: 9. Germline assignment: CDR1 DFQATT and CDR2 SNEGSKA (reference sequence). The CDR3 is 16 residues long. CDR3 nucleotide sequence: TGCAGTGCTAGAGATCCCAGGGGGTCCCTAAATCAGCCCCAGCATTTT. Translation gives CSARDPRGSLNQPQHF.